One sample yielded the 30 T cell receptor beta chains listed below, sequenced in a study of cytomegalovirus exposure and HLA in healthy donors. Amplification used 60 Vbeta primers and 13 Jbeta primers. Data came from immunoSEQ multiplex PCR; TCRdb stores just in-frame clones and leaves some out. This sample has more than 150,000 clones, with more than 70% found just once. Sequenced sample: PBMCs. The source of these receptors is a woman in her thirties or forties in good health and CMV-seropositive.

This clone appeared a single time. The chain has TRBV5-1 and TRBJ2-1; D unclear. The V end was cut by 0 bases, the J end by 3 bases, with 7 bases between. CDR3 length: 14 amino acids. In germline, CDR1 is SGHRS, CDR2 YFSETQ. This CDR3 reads CASSLESVYNEQFF. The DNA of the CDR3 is TGCGCCAGCAGCTTGGAGTCGGTCTACAATGAGCAGTTCTTC.

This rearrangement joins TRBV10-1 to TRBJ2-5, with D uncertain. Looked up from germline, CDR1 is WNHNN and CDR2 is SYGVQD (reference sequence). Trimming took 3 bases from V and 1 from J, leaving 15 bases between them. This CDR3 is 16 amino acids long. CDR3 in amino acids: CASSDFKGAFQETQYF. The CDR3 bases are TGCGCCAGCAGTGACTTTAAAGGAGCGTTCCAAGAGACCCAGTACTTC.

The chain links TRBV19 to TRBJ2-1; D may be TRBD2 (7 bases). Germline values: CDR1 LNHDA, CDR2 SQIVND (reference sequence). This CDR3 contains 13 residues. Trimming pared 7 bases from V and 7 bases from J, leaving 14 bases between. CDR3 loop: CASMARGGNEQFF. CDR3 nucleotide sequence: TGTGCCAGTATGGCCAGGGGAGGGAATGAGCAGTTCTTC.

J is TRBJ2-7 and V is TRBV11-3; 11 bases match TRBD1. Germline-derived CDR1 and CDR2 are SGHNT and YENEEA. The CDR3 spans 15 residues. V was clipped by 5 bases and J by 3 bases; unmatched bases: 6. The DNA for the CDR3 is TGTGCCAGCAGCAAGGGGACAGGGGGTGTCTACGAGCAGTACTTC. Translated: CASSKGTGGVYEQYF.

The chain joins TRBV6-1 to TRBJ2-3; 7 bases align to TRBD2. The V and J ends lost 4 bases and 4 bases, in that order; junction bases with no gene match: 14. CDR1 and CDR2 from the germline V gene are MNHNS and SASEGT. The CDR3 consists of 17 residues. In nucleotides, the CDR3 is TGTGCCAGCAGTGCCCCAGGACTAGATCTCTCTCCAGATACGCAGTATTTT. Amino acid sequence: CASSAPGLDLSPDTQYF.

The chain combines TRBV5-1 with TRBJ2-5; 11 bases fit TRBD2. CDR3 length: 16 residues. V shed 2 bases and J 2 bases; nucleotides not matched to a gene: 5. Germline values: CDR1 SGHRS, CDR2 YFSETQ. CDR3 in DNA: TGCGCCAGCAGCTTCCCGGGACTAGCGGAACAAGAGACCCAGTACTTC. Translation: CASSFPGLAEQETQYF.

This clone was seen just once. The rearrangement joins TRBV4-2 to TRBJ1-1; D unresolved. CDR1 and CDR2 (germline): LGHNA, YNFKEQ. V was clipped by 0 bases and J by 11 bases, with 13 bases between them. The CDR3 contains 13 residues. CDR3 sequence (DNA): TGTGCCAGCAGCCAAGATGTCTCGGGGAAGGCTTTCTTT. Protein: CASSQDVSGKAFF.

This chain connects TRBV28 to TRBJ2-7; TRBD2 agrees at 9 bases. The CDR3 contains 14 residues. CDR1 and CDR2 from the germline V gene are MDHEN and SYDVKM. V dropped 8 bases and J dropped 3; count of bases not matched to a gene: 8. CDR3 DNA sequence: TGTGCCAGCGCCCTAGCGGGATCACACTACGAGCAGTACTTC. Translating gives CASALAGSHYEQYF.

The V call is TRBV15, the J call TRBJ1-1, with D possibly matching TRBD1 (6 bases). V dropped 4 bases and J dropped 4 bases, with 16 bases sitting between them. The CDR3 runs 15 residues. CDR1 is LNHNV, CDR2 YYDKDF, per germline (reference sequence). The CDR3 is CATSTREGVGTEAFF. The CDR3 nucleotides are TGTGCCACCAGCACCCGAGAGGGGGTGGGCACTGAAGCTTTCTTT.

For the CDR3, the DNA is TGTGCCAGCAGCTTGGGACTAGCGATTAATGAGCAGTTCTTC. It specifies CASSLGLAINEQFF. The J gene is TRBJ2-1, the V gene TRBV5-4; 8 nucleotides agree with TRBD2. Trimming removed 0 bases from V and 7 bases from J; junction bases left unmatched: 3. The CDR3 is 14 amino acids. The germline V gene has CDR1 SGHNT and CDR2 YYREEE (reference sequence). Variable domain in full (rest from reference TRBV5-4 and TRBJ2-1): ETGVTQSPTHLIKTRGQQVTLRCSSQSGHNTVSWYQQALGQGPQFIFQYYREEENGRGNFPPRFSGLQFPNYSSELNVNALELDDSALYLCASSLGLAINEQFFGPGTRLTVL.

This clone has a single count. CDR3 amino acids: CSVGTRQVSYEQYF. The CDR3, as DNA: TGCAGCGTTGGCACGCGACAGGTATCCTACGAGCAGTACTTC. The rearrangement links TRBV29-1 to TRBJ2-7; a possible D gene is TRBD1 (6 bases). Trimming removed 4 bases at V and 1 base at J, with 14 bases between. This CDR3 has 14 residues. Germline CDR1 is SQVTM and CDR2 is ANQGSEA.

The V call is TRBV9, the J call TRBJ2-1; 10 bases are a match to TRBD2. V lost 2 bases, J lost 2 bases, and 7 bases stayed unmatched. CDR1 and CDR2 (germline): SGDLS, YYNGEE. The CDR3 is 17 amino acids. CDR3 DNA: TGTGCCAGCAGCGTCTCACTAGCGGGAACAACCTACAATGAGCAGTTCTTC. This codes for CASSVSLAGTTYNEQFF.

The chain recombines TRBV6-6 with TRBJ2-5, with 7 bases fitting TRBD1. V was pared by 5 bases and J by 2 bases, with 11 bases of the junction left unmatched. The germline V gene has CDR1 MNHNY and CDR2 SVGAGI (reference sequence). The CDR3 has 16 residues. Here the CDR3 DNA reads TGTGCCAGCAGTAACCTACTACAGGGGATACAAGAGACCCAGTACTTC. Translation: CASSNLLQGIQETQYF.

The CDR3 loop reads CASSPRAAINYGYTF. For the CDR3, the DNA is TGCGCCAGCAGCCCGAGGGCAGCAATTAACTATGGCTACACCTTC. This chain uses TRBV5-1 with TRBJ1-2; D ambiguous. CDR1 is SGHRS and CDR2 is YFSETQ in the germline V gene. The ends were cut back, 4 bases at V and 1 base at J, with 14 bases in the middle. This CDR3 region has 15 residues.

This chain's CDR3 is CASSYTRTQETQYF. For the CDR3, the DNA is TGCGCCAGCAGCTACACAAGAACGCAGGAGACCCAGTACTTC. The chain combines TRBV4-1 with TRBJ2-5, with D unclear. Trimming shortened V by 5 bases and J by 5 bases, and 15 bases separated the two germline ends. The germline CDR1 and CDR2 sequences are MGHRA and YSYEKL. The CDR3 runs to 14 residues.

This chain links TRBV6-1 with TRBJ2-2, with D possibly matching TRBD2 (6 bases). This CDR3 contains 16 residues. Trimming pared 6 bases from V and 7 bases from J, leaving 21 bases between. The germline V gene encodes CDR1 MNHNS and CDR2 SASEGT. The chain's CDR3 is CASREFGGVAHGELFF. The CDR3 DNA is TGTGCCAGCAGAGAATTCGGGGGAGTGGCCCACGGGGAGCTGTTTTTT.

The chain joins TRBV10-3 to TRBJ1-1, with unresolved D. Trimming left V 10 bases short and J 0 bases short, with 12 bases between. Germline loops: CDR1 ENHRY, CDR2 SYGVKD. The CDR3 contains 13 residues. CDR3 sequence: CATHPRVNTEAFF. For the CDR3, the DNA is TGTGCCACCCACCCCCGAGTGAACACTGAAGCTTTCTTT.

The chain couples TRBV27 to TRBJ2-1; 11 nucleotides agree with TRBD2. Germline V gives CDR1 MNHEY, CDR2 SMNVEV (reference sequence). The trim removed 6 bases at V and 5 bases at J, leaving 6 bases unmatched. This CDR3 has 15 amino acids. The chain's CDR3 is CASRDGLAGHNEQFF. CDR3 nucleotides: TGTGCCAGCAGAGACGGACTAGCGGGCCACAATGAGCAGTTCTTC.

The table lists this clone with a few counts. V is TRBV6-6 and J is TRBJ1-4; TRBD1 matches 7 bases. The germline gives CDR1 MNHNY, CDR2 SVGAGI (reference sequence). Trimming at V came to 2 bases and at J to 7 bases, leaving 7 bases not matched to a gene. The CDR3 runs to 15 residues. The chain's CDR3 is CASSYGQAVGEKLFF. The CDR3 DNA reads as TGTGCCAGCAGTTACGGACAGGCCGTCGGTGAAAAACTGTTTTTT.

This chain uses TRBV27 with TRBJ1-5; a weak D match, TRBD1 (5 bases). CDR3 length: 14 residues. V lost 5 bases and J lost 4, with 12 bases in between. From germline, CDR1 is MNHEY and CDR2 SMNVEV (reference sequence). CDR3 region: CASSPRQTNQPQHF. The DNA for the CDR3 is TGTGCCAGCAGTCCGCGACAGACGAATCAGCCCCAGCATTTT.

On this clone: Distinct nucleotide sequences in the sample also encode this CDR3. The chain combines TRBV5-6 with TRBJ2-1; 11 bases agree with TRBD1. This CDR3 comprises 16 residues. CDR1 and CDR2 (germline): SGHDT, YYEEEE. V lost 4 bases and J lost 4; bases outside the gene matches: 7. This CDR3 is CASSTYGQGAYNEQFF. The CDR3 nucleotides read TGTGCCAGCAGCACATACGGACAGGGGGCTTACAATGAGCAGTTCTTC.

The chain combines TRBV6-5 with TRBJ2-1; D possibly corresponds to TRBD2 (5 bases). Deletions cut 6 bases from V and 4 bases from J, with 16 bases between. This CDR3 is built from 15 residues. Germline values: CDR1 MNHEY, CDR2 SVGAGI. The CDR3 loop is CASSAPGGLYNEQFF. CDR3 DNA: TGTGCCAGCAGCGCCCCCGGCGGACTGTACAATGAGCAGTTCTTC.

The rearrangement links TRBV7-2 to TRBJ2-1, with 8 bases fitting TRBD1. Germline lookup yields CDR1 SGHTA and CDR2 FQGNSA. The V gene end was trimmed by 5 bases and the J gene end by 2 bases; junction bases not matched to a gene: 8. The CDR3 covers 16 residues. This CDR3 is CASSQGAQPAYNEQFF. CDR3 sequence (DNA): TGTGCCAGCAGCCAGGGGGCCCAGCCCGCCTACAATGAGCAGTTCTTC.

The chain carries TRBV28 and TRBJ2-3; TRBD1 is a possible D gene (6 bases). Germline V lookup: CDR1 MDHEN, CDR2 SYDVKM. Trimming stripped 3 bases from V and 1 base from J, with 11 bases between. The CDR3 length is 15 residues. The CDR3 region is CASSLAGVGTDTQYF. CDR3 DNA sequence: TGTGCCAGCAGTTTGGCAGGGGTGGGCACAGATACGCAGTATTTT.

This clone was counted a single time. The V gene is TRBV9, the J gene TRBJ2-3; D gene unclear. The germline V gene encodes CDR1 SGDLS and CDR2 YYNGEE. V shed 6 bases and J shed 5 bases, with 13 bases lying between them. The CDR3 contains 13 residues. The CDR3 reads CASTQQNGDTQYF. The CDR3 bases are TGTGCCAGCACCCAACAGAACGGAGATACGCAGTATTTT.

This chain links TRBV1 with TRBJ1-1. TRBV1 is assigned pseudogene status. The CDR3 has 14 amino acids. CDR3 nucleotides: TGCACCACGGGAGGCCGTTTAATGAACACTGAAGCTTTCTTT. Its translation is CTTGGRLMNTEAFF.

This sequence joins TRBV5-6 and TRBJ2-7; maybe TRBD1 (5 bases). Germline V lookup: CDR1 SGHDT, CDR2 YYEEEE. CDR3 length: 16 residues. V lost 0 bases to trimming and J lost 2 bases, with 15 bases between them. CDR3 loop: CASSLEVGRLTYEQYF. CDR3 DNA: TGTGCCAGCAGCTTGGAGGTGGGGCGCCTTACCTACGAGCAGTACTTC.

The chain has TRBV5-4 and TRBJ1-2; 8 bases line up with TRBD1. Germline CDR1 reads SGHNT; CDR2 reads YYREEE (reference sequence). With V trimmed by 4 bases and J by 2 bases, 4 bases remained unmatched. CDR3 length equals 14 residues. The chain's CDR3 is CASSPRQGNYGYTF. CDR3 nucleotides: TGTGCCAGCAGCCCTAGACAGGGGAACTATGGCTACACCTTC.

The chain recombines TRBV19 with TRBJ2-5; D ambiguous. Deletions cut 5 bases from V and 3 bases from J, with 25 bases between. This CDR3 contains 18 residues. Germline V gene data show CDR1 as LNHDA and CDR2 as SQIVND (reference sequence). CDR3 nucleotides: TGTGCCAGTAGTGCTGGGTGGTTGAGGAGCACCGACGAAGAGACCCAGTACTTC. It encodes CASSAGWLRSTDEETQYF.

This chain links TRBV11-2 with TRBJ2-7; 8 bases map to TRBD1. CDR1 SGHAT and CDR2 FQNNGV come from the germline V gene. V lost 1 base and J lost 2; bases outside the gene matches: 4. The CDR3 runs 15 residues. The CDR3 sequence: CASSLVPGGTYEQYF. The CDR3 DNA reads TGTGCCAGCAGCTTAGTCCCAGGGGGCACCTACGAGCAGTACTTC.